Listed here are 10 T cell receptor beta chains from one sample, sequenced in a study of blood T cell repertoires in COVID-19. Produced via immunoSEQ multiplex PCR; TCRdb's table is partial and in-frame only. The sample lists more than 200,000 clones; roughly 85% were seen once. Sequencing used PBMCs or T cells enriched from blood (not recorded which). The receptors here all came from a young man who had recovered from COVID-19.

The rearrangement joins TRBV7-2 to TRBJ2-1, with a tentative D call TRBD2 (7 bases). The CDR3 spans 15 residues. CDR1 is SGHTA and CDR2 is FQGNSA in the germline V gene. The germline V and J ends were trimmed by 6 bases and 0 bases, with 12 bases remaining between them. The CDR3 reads CASSQRGGSYNEQFF. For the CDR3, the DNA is TGTGCCAGCAGTCAGAGGGGGGGCTCCTACAATGAGCAGTTCTTC.

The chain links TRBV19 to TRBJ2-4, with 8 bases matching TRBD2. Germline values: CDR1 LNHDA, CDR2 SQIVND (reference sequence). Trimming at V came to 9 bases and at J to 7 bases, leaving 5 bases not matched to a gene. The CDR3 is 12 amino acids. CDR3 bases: TGTGCCAGCGCCGCGGGGGGCAACATTCAGTACTTC. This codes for CASAAGGNIQYF.

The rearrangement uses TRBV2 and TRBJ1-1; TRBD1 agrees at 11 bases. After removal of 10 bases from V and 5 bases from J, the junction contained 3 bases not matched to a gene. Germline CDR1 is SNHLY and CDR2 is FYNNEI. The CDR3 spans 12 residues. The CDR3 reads CATGTGGTEAFF. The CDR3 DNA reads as TGTGCCACCGGGACAGGGGGGACTGAAGCTTTCTTT.

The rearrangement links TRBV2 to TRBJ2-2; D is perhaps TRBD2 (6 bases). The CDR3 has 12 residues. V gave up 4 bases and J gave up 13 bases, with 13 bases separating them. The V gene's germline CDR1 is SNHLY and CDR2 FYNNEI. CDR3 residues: CASSGLEGGLFF. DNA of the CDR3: TGTGCCAGCAGTGGTCTTGAGGGAGGGCTGTTTTTT.

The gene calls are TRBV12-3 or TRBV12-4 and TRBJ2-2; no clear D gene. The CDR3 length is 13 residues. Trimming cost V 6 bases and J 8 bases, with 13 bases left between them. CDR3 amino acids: CASSPGTWGELFF. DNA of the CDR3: TGTGCCAGCAGCCCGGGTACTTGGGGGGAGCTGTTTTTT.

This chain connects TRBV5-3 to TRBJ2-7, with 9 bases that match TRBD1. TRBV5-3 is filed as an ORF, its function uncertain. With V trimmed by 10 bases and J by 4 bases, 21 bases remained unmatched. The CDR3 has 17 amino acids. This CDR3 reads CAGSPGTGPALAYEQYF. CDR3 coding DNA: TGTGCCGGATCCCCCGGGACAGGGCCAGCCCTAGCGTACGAGCAGTACTTC.

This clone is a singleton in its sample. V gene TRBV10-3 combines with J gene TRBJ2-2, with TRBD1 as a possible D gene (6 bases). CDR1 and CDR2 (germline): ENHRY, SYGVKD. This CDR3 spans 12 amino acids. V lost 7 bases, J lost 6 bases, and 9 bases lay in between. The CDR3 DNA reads TGTGCCATCACCAGGGGTTCCGGGGAGCTGTTTTTT. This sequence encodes CAITRGSGELFF.

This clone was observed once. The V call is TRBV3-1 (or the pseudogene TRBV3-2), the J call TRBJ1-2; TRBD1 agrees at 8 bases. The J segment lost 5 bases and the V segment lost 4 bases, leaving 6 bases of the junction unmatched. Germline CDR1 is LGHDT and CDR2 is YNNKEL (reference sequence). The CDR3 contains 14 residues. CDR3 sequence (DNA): TGTGCCAGCAGCCCCGATACAGGGGGATATGGCTACACCTTC. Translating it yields CASSPDTGGYGYTF.

CDR3 in DNA: TGTGCCAGCAGTGCTCGAGGTGGATTAGACGCGCGCTACGAGCAGTACTTC. Protein sequence: CASSARGGLDARYEQYF. The V and J genes are TRBV6-1 and TRBJ2-7; D is unresolved. The germline V gene has CDR1 MNHNS and CDR2 SASEGT. V lost 4 bases, J lost 3 bases, and 22 bases lay in between. This CDR3 contains 17 residues.

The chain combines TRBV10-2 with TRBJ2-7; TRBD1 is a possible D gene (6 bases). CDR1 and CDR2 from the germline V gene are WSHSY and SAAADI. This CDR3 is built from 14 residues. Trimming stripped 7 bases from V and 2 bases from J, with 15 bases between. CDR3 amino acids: CASNKGETTYEQYF. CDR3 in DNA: TGCGCCAGCAATAAGGGGGAAACAACCTACGAGCAGTACTTC.